The clone carrying this T cell receptor beta chain showed up many times. The antigen is unknown. This specimen belongs to a study of human T cells and chemical hapten exposure. Study-wide background: Patch tests put 0.01% DPC on the upper back, read at 6 days. Study results and limitations: While controls formed fewer of them, expanded TCRs formed significantly more large CDR3 similarity clusters.

Individual cDNA molecules (in the library) carried attached unique molecular identifiers. TCRdb ran MiXCR on the RACE reads and lists one entry per CDR3 protein. The data show fewer than 85,000 distinct CDR3 sequences, 10% seen once. Regarding time point: patch test 2, 6 weeks after DPC sensitization. Treatment defined: therapeutic diphenylcyclopropenone sensitization with weekly scalp DPC. The germline V gene encodes CDR1 GTSNPN and CDR2 SVGIG (reference sequence). With 4 bases removed from V and 4 bases from J, the gap between germline ends came to 15 bases. CDR3 length: 14 amino acids. The origin of this receptor is a woman in her twenties or thirties with alopecia areata. Some clones in this sample may be carry-over from other donors' samples. The chain couples TRBV30 to TRBJ2-3, with D maybe TRBD2 (6 bases). The sequencing here drew on whole blood, taken in connection with sensitization to the hapten diphenylcyclopropenone (DPC). The CDR3 sequence: CAWTGLSGPDTQYF. CDR3 bases: TGTGCCTGGACGGGACTCTCGGGCCCAGATACGCAGTATTTT.